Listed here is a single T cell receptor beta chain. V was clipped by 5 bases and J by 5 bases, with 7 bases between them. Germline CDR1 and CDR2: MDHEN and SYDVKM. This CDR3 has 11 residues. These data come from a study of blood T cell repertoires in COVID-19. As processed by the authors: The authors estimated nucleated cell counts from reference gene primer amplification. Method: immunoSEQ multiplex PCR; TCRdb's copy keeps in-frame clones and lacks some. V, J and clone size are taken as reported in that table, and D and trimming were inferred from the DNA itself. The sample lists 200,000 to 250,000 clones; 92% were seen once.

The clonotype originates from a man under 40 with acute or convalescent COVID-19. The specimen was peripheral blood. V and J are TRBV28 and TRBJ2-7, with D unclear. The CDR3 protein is CASSVGHEQYF. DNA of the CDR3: TGTGCCAGCAGTGTTGGCCACGAGCAGTACTTC.